This is a list of T cell receptor beta chains from one sample in a study of long-term antiretroviral therapy in people with HIV. Clones were read by immunoSEQ multiplex PCR, and TCRdb kept only the in-frame ones, dropping some. The table includes 25,000 to 35,000 clones, over 75% detected once. Sequenced material: unsorted PBMCs, taken 2 years after starting antiretroviral therapy. The receptor set was obtained from a man aged 50 or older with HIV. The CDR3 runs from the conserved cysteine through the conserved F or W. The D gene is left open where the match is weak. Clone size is shown for a subset of rows, as once, few, many or a class of expanded clone.

TRBD1	TRBV19	once	TRBJ2-7	16	CASSIDQWQGAYEQYF	TGTGCCAGTAGTATAGATCAGTGGCAGGGGGCCTACGAGCAGTACTTC
-	TRBV10-2	-	TRBJ2-1	12	CASTPAAGEQFF	TGCGCCAGCACCCCGGCCGCGGGTGAGCAGTTCTTC
-	TRBV18	-	TRBJ1-5	13	CASSPRGNQPQHF	TGTGCCAGCTCACCACGGGGTAATCAGCCCCAGCATTTT
-	TRBV21-1	-	TRBJ2-3	18	CASSKVPSIGGRTDTQYF	TGTGCCAGCAGCAAAGTTCCTTCGATTGGGGGTCGGACAGATACGCAGTATTTT
-	TRBV10-1	few	TRBJ2-7	12	CASSGSSYEQYF	TGCGCCAGCAGTGGCAGTTCCTACGAGCAGTACTTC
-	TRBV25-1	few	TRBJ2-7	12	CASSALVSEQYF	TGTGCCAGCAGTGCTTTAGTGAGCGAGCAGTACTTC
-	TRBV28	-	TRBJ1-1	16	CASSIQRGGLNTEAFF	TGTGCCAGCAGTATCCAGAGAGGGGGGTTGAACACTGAAGCTTTCTTT
-	TRBV11-3	-	TRBJ1-2	14	CASSHSTGTYGYTF	TGTGCCAGCAGCCACTCCACCGGGACCTATGGCTACACCTTC
-	TRBV6-5	-	TRBJ1-2	15	CASSYSFASNYGYTF	TGTGCCAGCAGTTACTCGTTTGCCAGCAACTATGGCTACACCTTC
TRBD1	TRBV18	-	TRBJ2-7	16	CASSPQGAKSSYEQYF	TGTGCCAGCTCACCACAGGGGGCGAAGAGCTCCTACGAGCAGTACTTC
-	TRBV2	-	TRBJ2-7	19	CASSEARGWEGGVSYEQYF	TGTGCCAGCAGTGAAGCCAGGGGATGGGAGGGAGGCGTCTCCTACGAGCAGTACTTC
TRBD2	TRBV7-9	-	TRBJ2-7	15	CASSLKGTTSYEQYF	TGTGCCAGCAGCTTAAAGGGGACTACCTCCTACGAGCAGTACTTC
TRBD2	TRBV7-3	-	TRBJ2-1	16	CASSFQTSGGAGEQFF	TGTGCCAGCAGCTTTCAGACTAGCGGGGGGGCCGGGGAGCAGTTCTTC
TRBD1	TRBV5-5	-	TRBJ2-7	14	CASSLRQGSYEQYF	TGTGCCAGCAGCTTACGACAGGGCTCCTACGAGCAGTACTTC
-	TRBV7-2	-	TRBJ1-5	14	CASSLYGFNQPQHF	TGTGCCAGCAGCTTATATGGTTTCAATCAGCCCCAGCATTTT
-	TRBV2	-	TRBJ2-5	12	CASSLWAKTQYF	TGTGCCAGCAGTCTGTGGGCGAAGACCCAGTACTTC
TRBD1	TRBV18	-	TRBJ1-2	15	CASSPPGQGKHGYTF	TGTGCCAGCTCACCCCCGGGACAGGGGAAACATGGCTACACCTTC
-	TRBV28	-	TRBJ1-2	16	CASSLGSIRANYGYTF	TGTGCCAGCAGTTTGGGCAGTATCAGGGCTAACTATGGCTACACCTTC
TRBD2	TRBV9	-	TRBJ2-7	16	CASSPGVAGAGDEQYF	TGTGCCAGCAGCCCCGGAGTAGCGGGGGCCGGGGACGAGCAGTACTTC
-	TRBV19	-	TRBJ1-2	15	CASSINSGGGYGYTF	TGTGCCAGTAGTATTAACAGTGGAGGGGGCTATGGCTACACCTTC
-	TRBV28	once	TRBJ1-1	12	CASSSRAREAFF	TGTGCCAGCAGTTCAAGGGCACGTGAAGCTTTCTTT
TRBD2	TRBV6-1	-	TRBJ2-2	14	CASSDLRGAGELFF	TGTGCCAGCAGTGACCTCCGGGGGGCCGGGGAGCTGTTTTTT
TRBD1	TRBV6-5	few	TRBJ1-2	16	CASSYSAQGLDYGYTF	TGTGCCAGCAGTTACTCGGCACAGGGGCTCGACTATGGCTACACCTTC
TRBD1	TRBV11-3	-	TRBJ2-7	14	CASSLGQGSVEQYF	TGTGCCAGCAGCCTGGGACAGGGGAGTGTCGAGCAGTACTTC
-	TRBV7-2	-	TRBJ1-3	16	CASSLEGQGWGNTIYF	TGTGCCAGCAGCTTAGAGGGGCAGGGGTGGGGAAACACCATATATTTT
-	TRBV6-5	-	TRBJ2-2	14	CASSLLGYTGELFF	TGTGCCAGCAGCCTACTAGGGTACACCGGGGAGCTGTTTTTT
-	TRBV19	-	TRBJ2-7	15	CASSSRGRSTYEQYF	TGTGCCAGTAGTTCCCGTGGGAGGTCCACCTACGAGCAGTACTTC
-	TRBV15	-	TRBJ1-2	14	CATSREQAVSGYTF	TGTGCCACCAGCAGAGAACAGGCCGTGAGTGGCTACACCTTC
-	TRBV11-2	-	TRBJ1-2	17	CASSNGGYGITNYGYTF	TGTGCCAGCAGCAATGGTGGATACGGAATCACTAACTATGGCTACACCTTC
TRBD2	TRBV6-7	-	TRBJ2-1	10	CASPSGEQFF	TGTGCCAGCCCTAGCGGTGAGCAGTTCTTC
-	TRBV19	-	TRBJ2-7	14	CASSIENRLYEQYF	TGTGCCAGTAGTATTGAAAACAGACTCTACGAGCAGTACTTC
-	TRBV6-6	-	TRBJ1-5	13	CASGVRQGQPQHF	TGTGCCAGCGGAGTTAGGCAGGGTCAGCCCCAGCATTTT
-	TRBV7-9	-	TRBJ2-4	17	CASSLGRGPRAKNIQYF	TGTGCCAGCAGCTTAGGACGAGGACCCAGAGCCAAAAACATTCAGTACTTC
-	TRBV4-3	-	TRBJ1-2	15	CASSQEEGQLYGYTF	TGCGCCAGCAGCCAAGAGGAAGGGCAACTCTATGGCTACACCTTC
-	TRBV6-1	-	TRBJ2-7	15	CASSGQGTASYEQYF	TGTGCCAGCAGTGGGCAAGGGACGGCTTCCTACGAGCAGTACTTC
-	TRBV20-1	-	TRBJ2-3	11	CSADPSDTQYF	TGCAGTGCGGACCCCTCGGATACGCAGTATTTT
TRBD1	TRBV27	-	TRBJ1-2	16	CASSSLGQGGYYGYTF	TGTGCCAGCAGTTCTCTCGGACAGGGGGGCTACTATGGCTACACCTTC
TRBD2	TRBV27	-	TRBJ2-1	15	CASSPLAGSYNEQFF	TGTGCCAGCAGTCCTCTAGCGGGTTCTTACAATGAGCAGTTCTTC
-	TRBV5-8	-	TRBJ1-1	14	CASSFLPLNTEAFF	TGTGCCAGCAGCTTTCTCCCTTTGAACACTGAAGCTTTCTTT
-	TRBV14	once	TRBJ1-2	15	CASSQAGNLNYGYTF	TGTGCCAGCAGCCAAGCAGGGAACCTAAACTATGGCTACACCTTC
-	TRBV19	-	TRBJ1-1	16	CASRQPPAGANTEAFF	TGTGCCAGTAGGCAACCCCCGGCAGGGGCAAACACTGAAGCTTTCTTT
-	TRBV6-5	few	TRBJ2-7	11	CASRRLDEQYF	TGTGCCAGCAGACGACTAGACGAGCAGTACTTC
-	TRBV14	few	TRBJ1-1	14	CASRHRQLNTEAFF	TGTGCCAGCAGGCATAGACAGCTGAACACTGAAGCTTTCTTT
-	TRBV18	-	TRBJ2-3	15	CASSPKTGRTDTQYF	TGTGCCAGCTCACCAAAAACAGGGCGCACAGATACGCAGTATTTT
-	TRBV15	-	TRBJ2-5	15	CATSLPPSGQETQYF	TGTGCCACCAGCCTCCCCCCGAGCGGCCAAGAGACCCAGTACTTC
TRBD1	TRBV25-1	-	TRBJ1-5	16	CASSGPGTGANQPQHF	TGTGCCAGCAGTGGGCCCGGGACAGGGGCTAATCAGCCCCAGCATTTT
TRBD1	TRBV6-5	-	TRBJ2-4	15	CASGRTGWRKDIQYF	TGTGCCAGCGGCCGGACAGGGTGGAGGAAAGACATTCAGTACTTC
-	TRBV7-8	-	TRBJ2-7	16	CASSFPRWDLNYEQYF	TGTGCCAGCAGCTTCCCCCGGTGGGACTTAAACTACGAGCAGTACTTC
-	TRBV28	-	TRBJ1-2	15	CASSAGGSPNYGYTF	TGTGCCAGCAGTGCCGGGGGATCCCCTAACTATGGCTACACCTTC
TRBD1	TRBV5-6	-	TRBJ1-4	16	CASSLLRTGQNEKLFF	TGTGCCAGCAGCTTGTTAAGGACAGGGCAAAATGAAAAACTGTTTTTT
-	TRBV27	-	TRBJ2-7	13	CASSSRISYEQYF	TGTGCCAGCAGTTCCCGTATATCCTACGAGCAGTACTTC
-	TRBV18	-	TRBJ2-1	15	CASSPVLDSYNEQFF	TGTGCCAGCTCACCAGTTCTAGACTCCTACAATGAGCAGTTCTTC
-	TRBV18	-	TRBJ2-7	15	CASSLLGGIRNEQYF	TGTGCCAGCTCACTATTAGGGGGGATTAGGAACGAGCAGTACTTC
TRBD2	TRBV5-1	-	TRBJ2-1	14	CASSLTGGYNEQFF	TGCGCCAGCAGCTTGACGGGGGGCTACAATGAGCAGTTCTTC
-	TRBV28	once	TRBJ1-1	11	CASRNLTEAFF	TGTGCCAGCAGAAACCTAACTGAAGCTTTCTTT